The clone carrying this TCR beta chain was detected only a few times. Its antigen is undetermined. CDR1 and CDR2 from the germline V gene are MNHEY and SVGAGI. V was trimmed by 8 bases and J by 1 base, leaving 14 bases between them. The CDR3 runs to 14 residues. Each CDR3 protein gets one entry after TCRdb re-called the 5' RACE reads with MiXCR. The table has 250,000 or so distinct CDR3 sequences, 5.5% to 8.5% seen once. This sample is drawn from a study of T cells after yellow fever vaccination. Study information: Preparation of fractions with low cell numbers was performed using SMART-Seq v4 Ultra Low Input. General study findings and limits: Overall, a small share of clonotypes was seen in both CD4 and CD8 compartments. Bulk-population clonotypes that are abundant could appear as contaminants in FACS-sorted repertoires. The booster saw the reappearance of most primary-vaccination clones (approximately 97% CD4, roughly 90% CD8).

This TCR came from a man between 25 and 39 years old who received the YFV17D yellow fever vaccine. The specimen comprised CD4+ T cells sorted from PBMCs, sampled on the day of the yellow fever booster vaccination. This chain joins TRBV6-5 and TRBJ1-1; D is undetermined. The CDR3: CASLIGPGNTEAFF. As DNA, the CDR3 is TGTGCCAGCCTGATCGGCCCAGGGAACACTGAAGCTTTCTTT.